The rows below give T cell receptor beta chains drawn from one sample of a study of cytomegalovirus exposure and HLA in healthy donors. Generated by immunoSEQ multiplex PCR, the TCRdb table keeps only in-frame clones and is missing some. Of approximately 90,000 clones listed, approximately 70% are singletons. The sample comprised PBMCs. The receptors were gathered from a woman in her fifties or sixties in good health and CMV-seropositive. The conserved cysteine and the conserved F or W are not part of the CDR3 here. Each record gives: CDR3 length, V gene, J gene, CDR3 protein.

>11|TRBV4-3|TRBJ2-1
ASSRGSYNEQF
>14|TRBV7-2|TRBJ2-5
ASSLFWGGAQETQY
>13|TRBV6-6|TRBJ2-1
ASSSTGLAQWEQF
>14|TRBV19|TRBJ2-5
ASSRRRTSGGETQY
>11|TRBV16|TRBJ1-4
ASSHPAGGKLF
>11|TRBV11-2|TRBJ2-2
ASHEGNTGELF
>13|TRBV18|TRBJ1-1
ASSPGAGGLTEAF
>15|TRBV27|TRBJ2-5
ASRPGRDFRIGGTQY
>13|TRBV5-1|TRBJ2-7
ASSLSTGISYEQY
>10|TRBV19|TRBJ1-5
ASRDTNQPQH
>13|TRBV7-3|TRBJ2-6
ASSSDSSGANVLT
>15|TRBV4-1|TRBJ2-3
ASSPTIFRVGTDTQY
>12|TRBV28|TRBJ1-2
ASTPGGERSGYT
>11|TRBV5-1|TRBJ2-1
ASSFAGTHEQF
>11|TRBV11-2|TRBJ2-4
ASSSGTGGIQY
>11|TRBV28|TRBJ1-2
ASRQGGNYGYT
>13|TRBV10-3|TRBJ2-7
AISEPGGPTYEQY
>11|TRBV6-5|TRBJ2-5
ASSYGRRETQY
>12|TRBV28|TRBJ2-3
ASIPGGITDTQY
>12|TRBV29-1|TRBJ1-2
SVRGSGGDYGYT
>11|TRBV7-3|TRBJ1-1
ASSLTPEAEAF
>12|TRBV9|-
ASSVEDRGREQY
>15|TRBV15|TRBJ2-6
ATSREGASSGANVLT
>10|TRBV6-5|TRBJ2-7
ASRTGSHEQY
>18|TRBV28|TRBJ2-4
ASSFTTGTSGALAKNIQY
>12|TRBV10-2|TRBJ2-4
ASGGGEAKNIQY
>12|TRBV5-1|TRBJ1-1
ASSSRPQGTEAF
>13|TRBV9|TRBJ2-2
ASSVTGGSTGELF
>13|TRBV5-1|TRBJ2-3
ASSLRQGRTDTQY
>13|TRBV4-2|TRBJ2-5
ASSRRRGGQETQY
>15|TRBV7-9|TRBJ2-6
SSSWEGISSGANVLT
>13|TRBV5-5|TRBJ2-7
ASSRETGVFYEQY
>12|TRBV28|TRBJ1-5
ASRSGLSNQPQH
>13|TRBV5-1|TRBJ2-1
ASSLPSGTYNEQF
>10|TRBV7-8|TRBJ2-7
ASSLDTYEQY
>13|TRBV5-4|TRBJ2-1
ASSSSQGWSSEQF
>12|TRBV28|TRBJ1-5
ASRIHAGGQPQH
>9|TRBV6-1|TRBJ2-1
ASKGFGEQF
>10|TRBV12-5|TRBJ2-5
ASGLTEETQY
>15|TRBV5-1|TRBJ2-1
ASSRSGTGGSYNEQF
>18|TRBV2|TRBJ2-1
ATSTRVLAGGPGAVNEQF
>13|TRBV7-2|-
ASSLVQGSSYEQY
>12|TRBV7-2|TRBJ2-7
ASSPTYRVYEQY
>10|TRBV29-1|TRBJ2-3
SAAGIRDTQY
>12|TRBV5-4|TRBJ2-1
ASSTSGRYNEQF
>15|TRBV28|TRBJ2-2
ASSSTDRGLDTGELF
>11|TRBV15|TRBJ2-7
ATSRDRESVLY
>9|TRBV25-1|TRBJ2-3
ASRYTDTQY
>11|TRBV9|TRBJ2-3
ASSFDREDTQY
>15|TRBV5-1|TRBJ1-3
ASSLGDTLSSGNTIY
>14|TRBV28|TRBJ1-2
ASSLVEGIANYGYT